Presented here are 12 T cell receptor beta chains from one specimen sequenced in a study of shared clonotypes between healthy human individuals. The method was immunoSEQ multiplex PCR; TCRdb's version includes in-frame clones alone and lacks a portion of them. The sample yields over a million clones, around 76% seen once. The sequencing sample was made of memory CD4+ T cells sorted from blood. Subset here: CD45RA-negative fraction. These receptors came from a man younger than 30 in good health.

This clone has just a few counts. The chain uses TRBV19 and TRBJ1-5; D perhaps matches TRBD1 (5 bases). V lost 7 bases, J lost 5 bases, and 15 bases lay in between. Germline V gene data show CDR1 as LNHDA and CDR2 as SQIVND (reference sequence). This CDR3 comprises 14 residues. CDR3 in amino acids: CASNQGGLDQPQHF. As DNA, the CDR3 is TGTGCCAGTAATCAGGGAGGACTGGATCAGCCCCAGCATTTT.

V and J are TRBV5-4 and TRBJ2-3; 8 nucleotides match TRBD2. The J segment lost 0 bases and the V segment lost 4 bases, leaving 4 bases of the junction unmatched. CDR1 is SGHNT, CDR2 YYREEE, per germline (reference sequence). The CDR3 sequence is 15 residues long. The CDR3 DNA sequence: TGTGCCAGCAGCAATGTAGCGGGGAGCACAGATACGCAGTATTTT. As protein: CASSNVAGSTDTQYF.

This clone appeared a few times. The rearrangement uses TRBV4-1 and TRBJ2-7, with 7 nucleotides matching TRBD2. The length of the CDR3 is 13 residues. V shed 4 bases and J 3 bases; nucleotides not matched to a gene: 3. The germline V gene has CDR1 MGHRA and CDR2 YSYEKL. The CDR3 loop is CASSLTSDYEQYF. The CDR3 DNA reads as TGCGCCAGCAGCCTCACTAGCGACTACGAGCAGTACTTC.

With regard to this clone: Other nucleotide sequences from this sample produce the same CDR3. The chain links TRBV30 to TRBJ2-1; D is possibly TRBD2 (7 bases). Germline V gives CDR1 GTSNPN, CDR2 SVGIG (reference sequence). Trimming removed 2 bases from V and 4 bases from J, with 12 bases in between. CDR3 length: 14 residues. The DNA for the CDR3 is TGTGCCTGGAGTAGGGGGGGCCTTTACAATGAGCAGTTCTTC. It is translated as CAWSRGGLYNEQFF. The full variable domain, with the rest looked up from reference TRBV30 and TRBJ2-1, is SQTIHQWPATLVQPVGSPLSLECTVEGTSNPNLYWYRQAAGRGLQLLFYSVGIGQISSEVPQNLSASRPQDRQFILSSKKLLLSDSGFYLCAWSRGGLYNEQFFGPGTRLTVL.

The genes are TRBV4-1 and TRBJ2-5; D call uncertain. The CDR3 has 15 residues. CDR1 and CDR2 from the germline V gene are MGHRA and YSYEKL. The V end lost 0 bases, the J end lost 4 bases, and 12 bases lay between the germline ends. This CDR3 is CASSQDLGPPETQYF. In DNA, the CDR3 is TGCGCCAGCAGCCAAGATCTAGGACCGCCAGAGACCCAGTACTTC.

The chain recombines TRBV14 with TRBJ2-1; 9 nucleotides match TRBD2. V trimming: 0 bases; J trimming: 7 bases; junction bases outside the gene matches: 13. Germline values: CDR1 SGHDN, CDR2 FVKESK. There are 18 residues in the CDR3. CDR3 protein: CASSQEVGRTSEGNEQFF. The CDR3 DNA reads as TGTGCCAGCAGCCAAGAAGTGGGAAGGACTAGCGAGGGGAATGAGCAGTTCTTC.

The chain combines TRBV30 with TRBJ1-5, with 7 bases that match TRBD1. The ends lost 2 bases at V and 0 bases at J; junction bases unmatched: 10. Germline V gene data show CDR1 as GTSNPN and CDR2 as SVGIG (reference sequence). The CDR3 extends over 17 amino acids. The CDR3, as DNA: TGTGCCTGGAGTACCGGGACAGTCTTTTATAGCAATCAGCCCCAGCATTTT. Protein: CAWSTGTVFYSNQPQHF. The variable domain in full, with the rest retrieved from reference TRBV30 and TRBJ1-5, is SQTIHQWPATLVQPVGSPLSLECTVEGTSNPNLYWYRQAAGRGLQLLFYSVGIGQISSEVPQNLSASRPQDRQFILSSKKLLLSDSGFYLCAWSTGTVFYSNQPQHFGDGTRLSIL.

J is TRBJ1-1 and V is TRBV5-1; D remains unclear. CDR1 is SGHRS and CDR2 is YFSETQ in the germline V gene. The CDR3 length is 16 residues. V lost 2 bases to trimming and J lost 0 bases, with 14 bases between them. CDR3 sequence reads: CASSLSPTKMNTEAFF. The CDR3 DNA follows: TGCGCCAGCAGCTTATCCCCCACTAAAATGAACACTGAAGCTTTCTTT.

The rearrangement uses TRBV2 and TRBJ1-6, with 9 bases that match TRBD1. Germline CDR1 reads SNHLY; CDR2 reads FYNNEI. The CDR3 covers 17 residues. The V and J ends lost 4 bases and 0 bases, in that order; junction bases with no gene match: 4. The CDR3 region is CASSATTGGSYNSPLHF. For the CDR3, the DNA is TGTGCCAGCAGTGCCACGACAGGGGGCTCCTATAATTCACCCCTCCACTTT.

The chain links TRBV4-2 to TRBJ1-4, with 7 bases that match TRBD1. V lost 0 bases and J lost 8; bases outside the gene matches: 12. The CDR3 loop spans 17 amino acids. CDR1 and CDR2 (germline): LGHNA, YNFKEQ. The CDR3 bases are TGTGCCAGCAGCCAAGACTCTCCACAGGGGCCCGGGGAAAAACTGTTTTTT. Translating gives CASSQDSPQGPGEKLFF.

This rearrangement joins TRBV9 to TRBJ2-2; D is perhaps TRBD1 (6 bases). Trimming took off 4 bases at V and 3 bases at J, with 10 bases between the two ends. Germline loops: CDR1 SGDLS, CDR2 YYNGEE. The CDR3 is 14 residues long. The CDR3 is CASSKGQYTGELFF. In DNA, the CDR3 is TGTGCCAGCAGCAAAGGACAGTACACCGGGGAGCTGTTTTTT.

A note on this clone: Other DNA sequences within the sample encode an identical CDR3. This chain uses TRBV2 with TRBJ2-3; D not certain. Germline values: CDR1 SNHLY, CDR2 FYNNEI. V dropped 8 bases and J dropped 0 bases, with 6 bases sitting between them. The CDR3 consists of 12 residues. CDR3 nucleotide sequence: TGTGCCAGCTCCACTAGCACAGATACGCAGTATTTT. This codes for CASSTSTDTQYF.